This passage covers 2 T cell receptor beta chains from one sample sequenced in a study of cytomegalovirus exposure and HLA in healthy donors (dated by TCRdb to about 2017). Receptor libraries were prepared by the immunoSEQ multiplex PCR assay. For the multiplex PCR, a mixture combining 60 forward primers for TCR Vbeta segments and 13 reverse primers for TCR Jbeta segments was used. Drawn from immuneACCESS, this table holds only the in-frame rearrangements with V and J called that TCRdb kept. Clones are partly lost; checked studies trace under half to an unresolved V gene and leave the rest unexplained. The sample profile shows around 70,000 clones; around 86% of them were found once. The ten largest make up 1.5% to 2.5% of the sample. Sequenced input: PBMCs. The receptors stem from a woman aged 25 to 39 in good health and CMV-seronegative.

J is TRBJ1-2 and V is TRBV5-1; maybe TRBD1 (6 bases). The V gene's germline CDR1 is SGHRS and CDR2 YFSETQ. The CDR3 extends over 13 amino acids. Trimming shortened V by 2 bases and J by 2 bases, and 7 bases separated the two germline ends. In DNA, the CDR3 is TGCGCCAGCAGCTTCCAGGGGAACTATGGCTACACCTTC. Encoded protein: CASSFQGNYGYTF.

V gene TRBV7-8 combines with J gene TRBJ2-1; D may be TRBD2 (5 bases). Per the germline V gene, CDR1 is SGHVS and CDR2 is FQNEAQ. V was cut by 3 bases and J by 0 bases, with 27 bases left in between. CDR3 size: 21 residues. CDR3 nucleotides: TGTGCCAGCAGCTTCCCTACAGCGCTTGCGGGTTCTGTGGGCTCCTACAATGAGCAGTTCTTC. Protein product: CASSFPTALAGSVGSYNEQFF.